What follows are 25 T cell receptor beta chains derived from one specimen sequenced in a study of blood T cell repertoires in COVID-19. Only in-frame clones appear in the TCRdb table, and some are missing; sequencing was by immunoSEQ multiplex PCR. Of 140,000 to 150,000 clones detected, approximately 90% appear once; the ten largest clones hold 2.5% to 3.5%. What was sequenced was peripheral blood. The receptors were gathered from a man between 60 and 75 years old with active or convalescent COVID-19.

The V gene is TRBV30, the J gene TRBJ1-2, with a weak D call TRBD1 (6 bases). Looked up from germline, CDR1 is GTSNPN and CDR2 is SVGIG (reference sequence). The CDR3 consists of 13 residues. V was shortened by 3 bases and J by 6 bases, with 14 bases between the two germline ends. The CDR3 protein is CAWRKQGWNGYTF. DNA for the CDR3: TGTGCCTGGAGGAAACAGGGTTGGAATGGCTACACCTTC.

J is TRBJ2-5 and V is TRBV10-3; a possible D gene is TRBD2 (6 bases). The V end lost 6 bases, the J end lost 7 bases, and 15 bases lay between the germline ends. Germline V CDR1 and CDR2: ENHRY, SYGVKD. The CDR3 is 13 residues long. CDR3 sequence reads: CAISPGTVGTQYF. CDR3 in DNA: TGTGCCATCAGCCCCGGGACTGTTGGGACCCAGTACTTC.

The CDR3 sequence is CATSRDLTGMWTSGGYEQYF. CDR3 DNA: TGTGCCACCAGCAGAGATCTCACAGGGATGTGGACTAGCGGGGGCTACGAGCAGTACTTC. This rearrangement joins TRBV15 to TRBJ2-7; 13 bases agree with TRBD2. J was trimmed by 3 bases and V by 0 bases; bases with no gene match: 14. The CDR3 has 20 amino acids. CDR1 is LNHNV, CDR2 YYDKDF, per germline (reference sequence).

The rearrangement uses TRBV24-1 and TRBJ2-3; perhaps TRBD2 as D (6 bases). CDR1 and CDR2 (germline): KGHDR, SFDVKD. This CDR3 is built from 14 residues. V was pared by 4 bases and J by 2 bases, with 9 bases between. The CDR3 loop reads CATSEAGNTDTQYF. The CDR3 DNA is TGTGCCACCAGTGAGGCGGGGAACACAGATACGCAGTATTTT.

This sequence joins TRBV19 and TRBJ1-4; TRBD1 aligns across 10 bases. Germline assignment: CDR1 LNHDA and CDR2 SQIVND (reference sequence). This CDR3 is built from 14 residues. J lost 5 bases, V lost 5 bases, and 2 bases had no gene match. The DNA for the CDR3 is TGTGCCAGTAGTCGGGGACAGGGGAATGAAAAACTGTTTTTT. This gives the protein CASSRGQGNEKLFF.

The gene calls are TRBV12-3 or TRBV12-4 and TRBJ2-1; 10 nucleotides agree with TRBD1. V trimming: 6 bases; J trimming: 7 bases; junction bases outside the gene matches: 3. The CDR3 spans 13 residues. The CDR3 reads CASRGTGDNEQFF. The CDR3 coding sequence is TGTGCCAGCAGGGGGACAGGGGATAATGAGCAGTTCTTC.

This chain connects TRBV7-2 to TRBJ1-4; D not resolved. This CDR3 has 15 residues. Germline V CDR1 and CDR2: SGHTA, FQGNSA. V lost 3 bases to trimming and J lost 0 bases, with 8 bases between them. CDR3 nucleotides: TGTGCCAGCAGCTTTATGTCCGCAACTAATGAAAAACTGTTTTTT. Translating it yields CASSFMSATNEKLFF.

The chain combines TRBV9 with TRBJ1-2; 10 nucleotides match TRBD1. CDR1 and CDR2 from the germline V gene are SGDLS and YYNGEE. V was clipped by 0 bases and J by 8 bases; unmatched bases: 13. The CDR3 is 17 amino acids. The CDR3 DNA sequence: TGTGCCAGCAGCGTAGCCCTACCGACAGGGGGCCGGAGCGGCTACACCTTC. Residues: CASSVALPTGGRSGYTF.

V usage is TRBV6-5 and J usage is TRBJ1-6; D is ambiguous. Germline CDR1 and CDR2: MNHEY and SVGAGI. The CDR3 loop spans 15 amino acids. V shed 5 bases and J shed 7 bases, with 15 bases lying between them. The CDR3 loop reads CASSTHRERNSPLHF. Here the CDR3 DNA reads TGTGCCAGCAGTACTCATCGGGAGCGCAATTCACCCCTCCACTTT.

The rearrangement joins TRBV6-5 to TRBJ2-6; D is undetermined. The CDR3 loop spans 15 amino acids. CDR1 and CDR2 (germline): MNHEY, SVGAGI. The ends were cut back, 8 bases at V and 0 bases at J, with 11 bases in the middle. Here the CDR3 reads CASFTPLSGANVLTF. The CDR3 DNA sequence: TGTGCCAGCTTCACACCTCTCTCTGGGGCCAACGTCCTGACTTTC.

The V and J genes are TRBV6-5 and TRBJ1-2, with 7 bases fitting TRBD1. V trimming: 5 bases; J trimming: 3 bases; junction bases outside the gene matches: 9. This CDR3 region has 15 residues. The germline gives CDR1 MNHEY, CDR2 SVGAGI. CDR3 protein: CASSRISGTDYGYTF. The DNA of the CDR3 is TGTGCCAGCAGTAGAATCTCCGGGACAGACTATGGCTACACCTTC.

The V call is TRBV15, the J call TRBJ2-5, with 8 bases aligning to TRBD1. The J segment lost 4 bases and the V segment lost 5 bases, leaving 6 bases of the junction unmatched. The CDR3 spans 14 residues. Per germline, CDR1 LNHNV and CDR2 YYDKDF (reference sequence). DNA for the CDR3: TGTGCCACCAGCGCCCGGACAGGGCCAGAGACCCAGTACTTC. Translation gives CATSARTGPETQYF.

The chain joins TRBV27 to TRBJ1-1; D remains unclear. The CDR3 contains 14 residues. Germline values: CDR1 MNHEY, CDR2 SMNVEV (reference sequence). Trimming left V 3 bases short and J 0 bases short, with 8 bases between. The CDR3 DNA reads as TGTGCCAGCAGTTTTCGGGAAATGAACACTGAAGCTTTCTTT. Residues: CASSFREMNTEAFF.

This clone was observed once. The chain recombines TRBV2 with TRBJ1-4, with 8 bases aligning to TRBD1. This CDR3 contains 15 residues. CDR1 is SNHLY and CDR2 is FYNNEI in the germline V gene. Trimming cost V 6 bases and J 5 bases; bases outside gene matches: 8. CDR3: CASRRLGQGNEKLFF. CDR3 nucleotide sequence: TGTGCCAGCAGGAGGTTAGGACAGGGAAATGAAAAACTGTTTTTT. The full variable domain, rest sourced from reference TRBV2 and TRBJ1-4, is EPEVTQTPSHQVTQMGQEVILRCVPISNHLYFYWYRQILGQKVEFLVSFYNNEISEKSEIFDDQFSVERPDGSNFTLKIRSTKLEDSAMYFCASRRLGQGNEKLFFGSGTQLSVL.

The rearrangement links TRBV27 to TRBJ1-2; no clear D gene. V gave up 8 bases and J gave up 2 bases, with 12 bases separating them. Germline lookup yields CDR1 MNHEY and CDR2 SMNVEV (reference sequence). CDR3 length equals 13 residues. CDR3 sequence: CASPIPGNYGYTF. The CDR3 nucleotides read TGTGCCAGCCCTATTCCGGGGAACTATGGCTACACCTTC.

This chain connects TRBV6-5 to TRBJ2-5; 7 nucleotides line up with TRBD1. The V segment lost 6 bases and the J segment 5 bases; nucleotides outside the gene matches: 9. This CDR3 is built from 14 residues. From germline, CDR1 is MNHEY and CDR2 SVGAGI. The CDR3 loop reads CASRGWTGWETQYF. The CDR3 nucleotides read TGTGCCAGCAGGGGCTGGACAGGCTGGGAGACCCAGTACTTC.

The genes are TRBV7-6 and TRBJ2-2, with D tentatively TRBD1 (6 bases). The ends were cut back, 2 bases at V and 1 base at J, with 11 bases in the middle. The CDR3 sequence is 16 residues long. The V gene's germline CDR1 is SGHVS and CDR2 FNYEAQ. The chain's CDR3 is CASSLMGALNTGELFF. The DNA of the CDR3 is TGTGCCAGCAGCTTAATGGGGGCCCTGAACACCGGGGAGCTGTTTTTT.

The V and J genes are TRBV6-5 and TRBJ1-6, with 7 bases lining up with TRBD1. Trimming took 7 bases from V and 7 from J; bases not matched to a gene: 7. CDR3 length: 14 residues. Germline CDR1 is MNHEY and CDR2 is SVGAGI. The CDR3 here is CASMVGQLNSPLHF. CDR3 coding DNA: TGTGCCAGCATGGTGGGACAGTTGAATTCACCCCTCCACTTT.

The chain recombines TRBV2 with TRBJ1-6; D gene unclear. The CDR3 consists of 14 residues. Between the trimmed V and J ends, which lost 3 bases and 7 bases, there was a span of 10 bases. Per germline, CDR1 SNHLY and CDR2 FYNNEI. Written as DNA, the CDR3 is TGTGCCAGCAGTGAGGACTGGGAAAATTCACCCCTCCACTTT. Its protein is CASSEDWENSPLHF.

This chain connects TRBV11-2 to TRBJ2-3; 10 bases agree with TRBD1. Trimming at V came to 5 bases and at J to 3 bases, leaving 5 bases not matched to a gene. The CDR3 consists of 15 residues. The germline CDR1 and CDR2 sequences are SGHAT and FQNNGV. The chain's CDR3 is CASSPWTGGTDTQYF. CDR3 nucleotides: TGTGCCAGCAGCCCGTGGACAGGGGGGACAGATACGCAGTATTTT.

The chain combines TRBV18 with TRBJ2-5; no definite D call. CDR3 length: 13 amino acids. With 2 bases removed from V and 2 bases from J, the gap between germline ends came to 6 bases. Germline V gene lookup returns CDR1 KGHSH and CDR2 LQKENI. The DNA for the CDR3 is TGTGCCAGCTCACCAGGTAGACAAGAGACCCAGTACTTC. It specifies CASSPGRQETQYF.

The chain uses TRBV5-5 and TRBJ2-1; no reliable D call. V was cut by 4 bases and J by 3 bases, with 11 bases left in between. Per germline, CDR1 SGHKS and CDR2 YYEKEE (reference sequence). The CDR3 totals 14 residues. CDR3 DNA sequence: TGTGCCAGCAGCCCTACACAGATCTACAATGAGCAGTTCTTC. Protein sequence: CASSPTQIYNEQFF. Variable domain in full (rest from reference TRBV5-5 and TRBJ2-1): DAGVTQSPTHLIKTRGQQVTLRCSPISGHKSVSWYQQVLGQGPQFIFQYYEKEERGRGNFPDRFSARQFPNYSSELNVNALLLGDSALYLCASSPTQIYNEQFFGPGTRLTVL.

The chain employs TRBV19 and TRBJ1-2; D not certain. CDR3 length: 14 amino acids. Trimming shortened V by 6 bases and J by 2 bases, and 13 bases separated the two germline ends. Germline values: CDR1 LNHDA, CDR2 SQIVND (reference sequence). This chain's CDR3 is CASRKSGSNYGYTF. The CDR3 coding sequence is TGTGCCAGTAGAAAATCGGGGTCAAACTATGGCTACACCTTC.

This chain uses TRBV9 with TRBJ2-6, with 8 nucleotides matching TRBD2. CDR3 size: 17 residues. In germline, CDR1 is SGDLS, CDR2 YYNGEE. V was clipped by 1 base and J by 0 bases; unmatched bases: 3. CDR3 nucleotides: TGTGCCAGCAGCGTATCTAGCGGGCTCTCTGGGGCCAACGTCCTGACTTTC. Its translation: CASSVSSGLSGANVLTF.

The chain has TRBV7-2 and TRBJ2-1, with 7 bases lining up with TRBD1. V was clipped by 5 bases and J by 4 bases; unmatched bases: 8. Germline CDR1 reads SGHTA; CDR2 reads FQGNSA. The CDR3 extends over 15 amino acids. CDR3 nucleotide sequence: TGTGCCAGCAGCCCTCCGGGACAGCGATACAATGAGCAGTTCTTC. It codes for CASSPPGQRYNEQFF.